This T cell receptor (beta chain) was recorded in a study of blood T cells in healthy people across ages. A second about 7 to 12 cycle PCR used barcoded and J-beta primers. TCRdb independently ran MiXCR on the 5' RACE reads; one entry per CDR3 protein. The table includes about 1.8 million distinct CDR3 sequences, about 49% detected once. CDR1 is MNHNS and CDR2 is SASEGT in the germline V gene. The CDR3 runs 14 residues. Specimen: blood. This TCR was recovered from a woman in her thirties or forties in good health. The chain joins TRBV6-1 to TRBJ2-5; the match to TRBD1 covers 8 bases. The J call may be wrong; the DNA end is better matched by TRBJ2-7. Written as DNA, the CDR3 is TGTGCCAGCAGCGAGACAGGGGCCATCTACGAGCAGTACTTC. It specifies CASSETGAIYEQYF.